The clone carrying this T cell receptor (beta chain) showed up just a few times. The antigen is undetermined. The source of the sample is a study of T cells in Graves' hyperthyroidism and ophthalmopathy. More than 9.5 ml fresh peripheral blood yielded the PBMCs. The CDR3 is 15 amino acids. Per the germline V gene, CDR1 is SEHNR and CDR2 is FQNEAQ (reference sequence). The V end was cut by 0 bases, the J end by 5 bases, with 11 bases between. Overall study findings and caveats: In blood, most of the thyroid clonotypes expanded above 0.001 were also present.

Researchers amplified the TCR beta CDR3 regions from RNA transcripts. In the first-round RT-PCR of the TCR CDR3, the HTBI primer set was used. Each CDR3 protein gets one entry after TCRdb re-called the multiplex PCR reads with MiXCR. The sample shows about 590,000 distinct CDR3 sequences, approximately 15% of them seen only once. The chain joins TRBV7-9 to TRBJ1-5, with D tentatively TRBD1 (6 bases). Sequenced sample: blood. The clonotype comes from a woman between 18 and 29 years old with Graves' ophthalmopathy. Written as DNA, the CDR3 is TGTGCCAGCAGCTTAGCGCAGGGGATATATCAGCCCCAGCATTTT. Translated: CASSLAQGIYQPQHF.